A selection of T cell receptor beta chains follows, all from one sample in a study of blood T cell repertoires in COVID-19. The protocol was immunoSEQ multiplex PCR, while the TCRdb copy is restricted to in-frame clones and leaves out a portion. Of 200,000 to 300,000 clones listed, around 89% are singletons. The sample consisted of PBMCs or T cells enriched from blood (not recorded which). The receptors come from a woman younger than 45 who had recovered from COVID-19. CDR3s include the opening cysteine and the closing phenylalanine or tryptophan. D genes are given only for firm matches. Not all rows give a size; the values are once, few, many and, for expanded clones, a class.

size: NA
V: TRBV19
J: TRBJ2-5
D: TRBD2
DNA: TGTGCCAGTAGTATCGGTTTGGGGGGGGAGACCCAGTACTTC
CDR3: CASSIGLGGETQYF

size: NA
V: TRBV3-1/TRBV3-2
J: TRBJ1-2
D: NA
DNA: TGTGCCAGCAGCCAGCAACACGGCGGGGGCTACACCTTC
CDR3: CASSQQHGGGYTF

size: NA
V: TRBV5-4
J: TRBJ2-4
D: NA
DNA: TGTGCCAGCACCTCGGAGGTAGCCAAAAACATTCAGTACTTC
CDR3: CASTSEVAKNIQYF

size: NA
V: TRBV4-1
J: TRBJ2-3
D: TRBD1
DNA: TGCGCCAGCAGCCAGCAGGGACAGGGTGGACGGGATACGCAGTATTTT
CDR3: CASSQQGQGGRDTQYF

size: NA
V: TRBV11-2
J: TRBJ2-1
D: NA
DNA: TGTGCCAGCAGCTCCCTTAGAAGCGATGAGCAGTTCTTC
CDR3: CASSSLRSDEQFF

size: NA
V: TRBV7-9
J: TRBJ2-5
D: TRBD2
DNA: TGTGCCAGCAGCTTAGGACTAGCGGGAGGAGAGACCCAGTACTTC
CDR3: CASSLGLAGGETQYF

size: NA
V: TRBV11-2
J: TRBJ1-2
D: NA
DNA: TGTGCCAGCAGCTTCGGGGGAGGCTACACCTTC
CDR3: CASSFGGGYTF

size: NA
V: TRBV4-1
J: TRBJ2-1
D: TRBD2
DNA: TGCGCCAGCAGCCAACACGGGGGGGAAGCTTACAATGAGCAGTTCTTC
CDR3: CASSQHGGEAYNEQFF

size: NA
V: TRBV7-2
J: TRBJ1-1
D: NA
DNA: TGTGCCAGCAGCTTAGAATGGTCGGGGAGCACTGAAGCTTTCTTT
CDR3: CASSLEWSGSTEAFF

size: NA
V: TRBV27
J: TRBJ2-3
D: NA
DNA: TGTGCCAGCAGTTTTTTCCTAGCCGCAGATACGCAGTATTTT
CDR3: CASSFFLAADTQYF

size: NA
V: TRBV28
J: TRBJ1-5
D: NA
DNA: TGTGCCAGCAGTTGGGAGAACGGGCAGCCCCAGCATTTT
CDR3: CASSWENGQPQHF

size: NA
V: TRBV9
J: TRBJ2-3
D: TRBD2
DNA: TGTGCCAGCAGCTCCCGGCTAGCGGGGTTCACAGATACGCAGTATTTT
CDR3: CASSSRLAGFTDTQYF

size: NA
V: TRBV28
J: TRBJ1-5
D: TRBD1
DNA: TGTGCCAGCAGTGCTGGGACAGGGGTTCTGCATTTT
CDR3: CASSAGTGVLHF

size: NA
V: TRBV10-3
J: TRBJ1-1
D: NA
DNA: TGTGCCATCAGCGATACGACAGGAAGGTTCGTGGCTTTCTTT
CDR3: CAISDTTGRFVAFF

size: NA
V: TRBV7-6
J: TRBJ2-3
D: TRBD1
DNA: TGTGCCAGCAGCTCGGGACAGTACACAGATACGCAGTATTTT
CDR3: CASSSGQYTDTQYF

size: NA
V: TRBV19
J: TRBJ2-5
D: NA
DNA: TGTGCCAGTAGGCGAGGGAGCCAAGAGACCCAGTACTTC
CDR3: CASRRGSQETQYF

size: once
V: TRBV3-1/TRBV3-2
J: TRBJ1-1
D: NA
DNA: TGTGCCAGCAGCCGTAACATGAACACTGAAGCTTTCTTT
CDR3: CASSRNMNTEAFF

size: NA
V: TRBV2
J: TRBJ1-2
D: TRBD1
DNA: TGTGCCAGCTCGCTGGGACAGGGATATGGCTACACCTTC
CDR3: CASSLGQGYGYTF

size: NA
V: TRBV2
J: TRBJ1-1
D: TRBD1
DNA: TGTGCCAGCCGAATCAGGGGGCCTACTGAAGCTTTCTTT
CDR3: CASRIRGPTEAFF

size: NA
V: TRBV27
J: TRBJ1-4
D: NA
DNA: TGTGCCAGCAGTTTGGGGCGCACGATGAATGAAAAACTGTTTTTT
CDR3: CASSLGRTMNEKLFF

size: NA
V: TRBV18
J: TRBJ1-1
D: NA
DNA: TGTGCCAGCTCACCCAGTTCTGGCACTGAAGCTTTCTTT
CDR3: CASSPSSGTEAFF

size: NA
V: TRBV3-1/TRBV3-2
J: TRBJ2-1
D: TRBD2
DNA: TGTGCCAGCAGCCAAATGACTAGCAGCGATGAGCAGTTCTTC
CDR3: CASSQMTSSDEQFF

size: NA
V: TRBV2
J: TRBJ1-6
D: NA
DNA: TGTGCCAGCAGTCCGGTGGGGGGTACGACACCCCTCCACTTT
CDR3: CASSPVGGTTPLHF

size: NA
V: TRBV18
J: TRBJ1-2
D: NA
DNA: TGTGCCAGCTCACCAGGCCCCAACTATGGCTACACCTTC
CDR3: CASSPGPNYGYTF

size: NA
V: TRBV7-9
J: TRBJ2-7
D: TRBD2
DNA: TGTGCCACCGTAGCGGGAGGGCGGTACGAGCAGTACTTC
CDR3: CATVAGGRYEQYF

size: NA
V: TRBV7-2
J: TRBJ2-3
D: NA
DNA: TGTGCCAGCAGCCCCCGGGGGGATACGCAGTATTTT
CDR3: CASSPRGDTQYF

size: NA
V: TRBV9
J: TRBJ2-7
D: NA
DNA: TGTGCCAGCAGCGTTTCTGCAGGGAACTCCTACGAGCAGTACTTC
CDR3: CASSVSAGNSYEQYF

size: few
V: TRBV27
J: TRBJ2-1
D: TRBD2
DNA: TGTGCCAGCAGGACTAGCGGGGACAACAATGAGCAGTTCTTC
CDR3: CASRTSGDNNEQFF

size: NA
V: TRBV28
J: TRBJ2-7
D: NA
DNA: TGTGCCAGCAGTTTCGCAGAGGGCGTTTACGAGCAGTACTTC
CDR3: CASSFAEGVYEQYF

size: NA
V: TRBV10-3
J: TRBJ1-1
D: NA
DNA: TGTGCCATCAGTTTACAAGGGGTGAACACTGAAGCTTTCTTT
CDR3: CAISLQGVNTEAFF

size: NA
V: TRBV9
J: TRBJ2-1
D: NA
DNA: TGTGCCAGCAGCACCGTAAGGGGTGAGCAGTTCTTC
CDR3: CASSTVRGEQFF

size: NA
V: TRBV19
J: TRBJ2-5
D: TRBD1
DNA: TGTGCCAGTAGTATAGATCTTGTGAGACAGGGGGTTGGGGAGACCCAGTACTTC
CDR3: CASSIDLVRQGVGETQYF

size: NA
V: TRBV7-9
J: TRBJ1-1
D: TRBD1
DNA: TGTGCCAGCAATACAGGGGGGGTAACTGAAGCTTTCTTT
CDR3: CASNTGGVTEAFF

size: NA
V: TRBV9
J: TRBJ1-2
D: NA
DNA: TGTGCCAGCAGCGTAGCAGTAACCGGGGATGGCTACACCTTC
CDR3: CASSVAVTGDGYTF

size: NA
V: TRBV5-6
J: TRBJ1-5
D: NA
DNA: TGTGCCAGCAGCCACGCAGGGGTCGATTATAGCAATCAGCCCCAGCATTTT
CDR3: CASSHAGVDYSNQPQHF

size: NA
V: TRBV3-1/TRBV3-2
J: TRBJ2-3
D: TRBD2
DNA: TGTGCCAGCAGCCAAGCGGGGCGGGAGCGGGGCACAGATACGCAGTATTTT
CDR3: CASSQAGRERGTDTQYF

size: NA
V: TRBV6-6
J: TRBJ2-2
D: TRBD2
DNA: TGTGCCAGCAGTATCCCGGGACTAGCGGGAGCCGGGGAGCTGTTTTTT
CDR3: CASSIPGLAGAGELFF

size: NA
V: TRBV24-1
J: TRBJ1-5
D: NA
DNA: TGTGCCACCAGTGACCGAGGGAATCAGCCCCAGCATTTT
CDR3: CATSDRGNQPQHF

size: NA
V: TRBV7-8
J: TRBJ2-1
D: TRBD1
DNA: TGTGCCAGCAGCCCCGCGACAGGGGTAAATGAGCAGTTCTTC
CDR3: CASSPATGVNEQFF

size: NA
V: TRBV7-9
J: TRBJ2-2
D: TRBD2
DNA: TGTGCCAGCAGCTTAGGGACTAGCGGGAGCTCCGGGGAGCTGTTTTTT
CDR3: CASSLGTSGSSGELFF

size: NA
V: TRBV3-1/TRBV3-2
J: TRBJ1-4
D: NA
DNA: TGTGCCAGCAGCCTCAACACCGGGACTGGGGGTGAAAAACTGTTTTTT
CDR3: CASSLNTGTGGEKLFF

size: NA
V: TRBV28
J: TRBJ2-3
D: TRBD1
DNA: TGTGCCAGCAGTGCCGGGACAGAGGGGTATAGGTACCTAGATACGCAGTATTTT
CDR3: CASSAGTEGYRYLDTQYF

size: NA
V: TRBV9
J: TRBJ2-7
D: NA
DNA: TGTGCCAGCAGCGTAGGCCTAGGAGGCTACGAGCAGTACTTC
CDR3: CASSVGLGGYEQYF

size: NA
V: TRBV4-3
J: TRBJ2-1
D: NA
DNA: TGCGCCAGCAGCCAAGAAGGGGCCCGTCACAATGAGCAGTTCTTC
CDR3: CASSQEGARHNEQFF

size: NA
V: TRBV19
J: TRBJ2-1
D: TRBD1
DNA: TGTGCCAGTAGTATAGATGGACAGGCGAGAGGGCAGTTCTTC
CDR3: CASSIDGQARGQFF

size: NA
V: TRBV28
J: TRBJ1-4
D: TRBD1
DNA: TGTGCCAGCAGTTTTGCAGGGGGTGAAAAACTGTTTTTT
CDR3: CASSFAGGEKLFF

size: NA
V: TRBV9
J: TRBJ2-1
D: TRBD2
DNA: TGCGCCAGCACGTGGGGGGGGAACCTAAACAATGAGCAGTTCTTC
CDR3: CASTWGGNLNNEQFF

size: NA
V: TRBV7-3
J: TRBJ1-1
D: TRBD1
DNA: TGTGCCAGCAGCTTATTGGGACAGGGGAACACTGAAGCTTTCTTT
CDR3: CASSLLGQGNTEAFF

size: NA
V: TRBV6-1
J: TRBJ2-5
D: TRBD2
DNA: TGTGCCAGCAGTGAACTAGCGGGAGGAGGTGGGAAGACCCAGTACTTC
CDR3: CASSELAGGGGKTQYF

size: NA
V: TRBV24-1
J: TRBJ1-1
D: TRBD1
DNA: TGTGCCACCAGTGATTTTATCGGACAGGTTGAAGCTTTCTTT
CDR3: CATSDFIGQVEAFF

size: once
V: TRBV19
J: TRBJ1-5
D: TRBD1
DNA: TGTGCCAGTAGTATAGATTGGACAGGGCGCAGCAATCAGCCCCAGCATTTT
CDR3: CASSIDWTGRSNQPQHF

size: NA
V: TRBV14
J: TRBJ1-2
D: NA
DNA: TGTGCCAGCAGCCCGGTCGGGGGGCATGGCTACACCTTC
CDR3: CASSPVGGHGYTF

size: NA
V: TRBV7-2
J: TRBJ2-2
D: NA
DNA: TGTGCCAGCAGCTTTAACCGGGGTACCGGGGAGCTGTTTTTT
CDR3: CASSFNRGTGELFF

size: NA
V: TRBV24-1
J: TRBJ2-3
D: TRBD2
DNA: TGTGCCTCCTCCGGGACTAGCGGGGGAGACGATACGCAGTATTTT
CDR3: CASSGTSGGDDTQYF

size: NA
V: TRBV6-1
J: TRBJ1-4
D: NA
DNA: TGTGCCAGCAGTGAAGTTTGGATGGGGCTAGCTAATGAAAAACTGTTTTTT
CDR3: CASSEVWMGLANEKLFF

size: NA
V: TRBV5-5
J: TRBJ1-2
D: TRBD1
DNA: TGTGCCAGCAGCTTAAAGGGACAGGGCGAGCGTGGCTACACCTTC
CDR3: CASSLKGQGERGYTF

size: NA
V: TRBV28
J: TRBJ2-7
D: TRBD1
DNA: TGTGCCAGCAACCTGTCGGGACAGGGTTGGGGGAAACGTGGCGAGCAGTACTTC
CDR3: CASNLSGQGWGKRGEQYF

size: few
V: TRBV13
J: TRBJ2-3
D: NA
DNA: TGTGCCAGCCTACTCGGGAGCACAGATACGCAGTATTTT
CDR3: CASLLGSTDTQYF